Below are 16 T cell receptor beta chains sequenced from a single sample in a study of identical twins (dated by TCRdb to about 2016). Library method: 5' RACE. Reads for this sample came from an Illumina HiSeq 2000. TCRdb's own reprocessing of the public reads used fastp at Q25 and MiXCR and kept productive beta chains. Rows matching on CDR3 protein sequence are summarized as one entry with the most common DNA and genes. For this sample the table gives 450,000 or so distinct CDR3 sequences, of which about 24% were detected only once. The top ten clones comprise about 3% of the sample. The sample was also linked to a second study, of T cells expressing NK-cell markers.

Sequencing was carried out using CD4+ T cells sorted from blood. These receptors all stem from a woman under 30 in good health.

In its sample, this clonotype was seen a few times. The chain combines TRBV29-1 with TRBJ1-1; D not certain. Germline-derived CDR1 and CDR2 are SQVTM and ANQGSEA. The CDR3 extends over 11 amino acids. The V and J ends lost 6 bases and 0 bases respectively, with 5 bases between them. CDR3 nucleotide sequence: TGCAGCGTGTGCATGAACACTGAAGCTTTCTTT. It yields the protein CSVCMNTEAFF.

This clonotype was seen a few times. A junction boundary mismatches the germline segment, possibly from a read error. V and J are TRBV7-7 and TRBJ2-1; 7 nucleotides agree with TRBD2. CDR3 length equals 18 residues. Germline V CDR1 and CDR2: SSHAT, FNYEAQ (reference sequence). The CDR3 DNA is TGTGCTAGCAGCTTACGGATGGGCGGGGGTAACTCCTACAATGAGCAGTTCTTC. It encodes CASSLRMGGGNSYNEQFF.

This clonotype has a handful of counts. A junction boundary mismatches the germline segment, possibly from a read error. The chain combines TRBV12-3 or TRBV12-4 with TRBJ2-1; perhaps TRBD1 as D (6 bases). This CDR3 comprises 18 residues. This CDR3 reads CACSSPWGRSYTYNEQFF. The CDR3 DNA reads TGTGCCTGCAGCTCCCCATGGGGGCGAAGTTATACCTACAATGAGCAGTTCTTC.

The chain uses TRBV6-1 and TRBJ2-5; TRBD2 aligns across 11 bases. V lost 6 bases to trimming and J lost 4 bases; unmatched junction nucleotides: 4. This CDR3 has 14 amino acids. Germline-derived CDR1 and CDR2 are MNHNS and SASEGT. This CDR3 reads CASRPLAGGETQYF. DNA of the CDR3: TGTGCCAGCAGACCGCTAGCGGGGGGAGAGACCCAGTACTTC.

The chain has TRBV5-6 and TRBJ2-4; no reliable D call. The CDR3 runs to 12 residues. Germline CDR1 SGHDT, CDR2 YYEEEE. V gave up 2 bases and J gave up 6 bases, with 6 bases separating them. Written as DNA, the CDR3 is TGTGCCAGCAGCTTTAGACTAAACATTCAGTACTTC. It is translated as CASSFRLNIQYF.

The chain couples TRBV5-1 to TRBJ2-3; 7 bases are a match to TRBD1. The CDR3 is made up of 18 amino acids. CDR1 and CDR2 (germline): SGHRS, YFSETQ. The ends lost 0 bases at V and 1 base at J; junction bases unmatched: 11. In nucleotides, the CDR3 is TGCGCCAGCAGCTTGGGTGGTGTGGCAGGGGGTCGCACAGATACGCAGTATTTT. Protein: CASSLGGVAGGRTDTQYF.

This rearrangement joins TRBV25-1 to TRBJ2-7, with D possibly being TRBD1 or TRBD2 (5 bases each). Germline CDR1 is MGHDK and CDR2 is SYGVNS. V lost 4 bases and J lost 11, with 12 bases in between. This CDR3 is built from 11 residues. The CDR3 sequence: CASSAGAVEYF. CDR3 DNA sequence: TGTGCCAGCAGTGCCGGGGCGGTTGAGTACTTC.

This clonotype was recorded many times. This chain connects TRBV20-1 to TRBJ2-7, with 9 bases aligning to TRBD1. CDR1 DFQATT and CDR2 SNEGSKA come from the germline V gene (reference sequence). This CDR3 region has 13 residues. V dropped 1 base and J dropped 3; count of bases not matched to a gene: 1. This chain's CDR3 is CSARGDRDYEQYF. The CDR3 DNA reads TGCAGTGCTAGAGGGGACAGGGACTACGAGCAGTACTTC.

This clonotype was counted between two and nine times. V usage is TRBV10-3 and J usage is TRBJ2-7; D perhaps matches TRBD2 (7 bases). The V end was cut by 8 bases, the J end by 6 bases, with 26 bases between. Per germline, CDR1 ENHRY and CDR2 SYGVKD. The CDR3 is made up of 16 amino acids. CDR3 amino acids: CAIAQSGGRGGSEQYF. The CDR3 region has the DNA TGTGCCATCGCACAATCGGGGGGCAGGGGAGGGAGCGAGCAGTACTTC.

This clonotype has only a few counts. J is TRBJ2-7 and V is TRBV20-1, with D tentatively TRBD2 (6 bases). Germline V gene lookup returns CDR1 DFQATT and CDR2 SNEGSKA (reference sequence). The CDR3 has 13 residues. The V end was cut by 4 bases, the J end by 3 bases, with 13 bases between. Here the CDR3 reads CSAISAGYYEQYF. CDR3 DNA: TGCAGTGCTATTTCCGCGGGGTACTACGAGCAGTACTTC.

CDR3 region: CASSYLAGDRDTQYF. CDR3 coding DNA: TGTGCCAGCAGCTACTTAGCGGGAGACAGAGATACGCAGTATTTT. The chain uses TRBV7-2 and TRBJ2-3, with 9 bases matching TRBD2. CDR3 size: 15 residues. Germline CDR1 reads SGHTA; CDR2 reads FQGNSA. V lost 4 bases to trimming and J lost 5 bases; unmatched junction nucleotides: 7.

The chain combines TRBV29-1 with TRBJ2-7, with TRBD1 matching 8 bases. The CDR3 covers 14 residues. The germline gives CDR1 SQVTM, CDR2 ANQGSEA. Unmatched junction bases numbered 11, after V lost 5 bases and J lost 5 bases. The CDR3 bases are TGCAGCGTTCAGCGCGGGACAGGATTAAACGAGCAGTACTTC. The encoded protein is CSVQRGTGLNEQYF.

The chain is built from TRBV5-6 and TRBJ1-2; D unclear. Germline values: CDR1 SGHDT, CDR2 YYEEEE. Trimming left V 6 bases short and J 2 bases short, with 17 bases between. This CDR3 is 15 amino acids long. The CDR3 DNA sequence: TGTGCCAGCATCACATCGGGCAGGCGGAACTATGGCTACACCTTC. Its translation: CASITSGRRNYGYTF.

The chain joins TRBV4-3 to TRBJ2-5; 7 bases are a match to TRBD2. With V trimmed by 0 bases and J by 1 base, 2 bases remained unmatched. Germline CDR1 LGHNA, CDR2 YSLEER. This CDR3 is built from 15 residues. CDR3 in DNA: TGCGCCAGCAGCCAAGAACCTAGCGGCCAAGAGACCCAGTACTTC. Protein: CASSQEPSGQETQYF.

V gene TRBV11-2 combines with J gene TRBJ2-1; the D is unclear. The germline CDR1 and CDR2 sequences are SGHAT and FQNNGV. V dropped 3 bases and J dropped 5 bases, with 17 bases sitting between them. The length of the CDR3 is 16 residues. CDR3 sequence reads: CASSLSLGYRDNEQFF. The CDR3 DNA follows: TGTGCCAGCAGCTTGTCTTTAGGGTACAGAGACAATGAGCAGTTCTTC.

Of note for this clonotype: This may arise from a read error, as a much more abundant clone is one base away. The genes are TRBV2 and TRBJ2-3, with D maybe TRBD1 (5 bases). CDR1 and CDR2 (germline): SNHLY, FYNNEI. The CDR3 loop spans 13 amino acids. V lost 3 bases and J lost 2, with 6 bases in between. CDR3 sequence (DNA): TGTGCCAGCAGTGACAGGGTCACAGATACGCAGTATTTT. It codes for CASSDRVTDTQYF.